This T cell receptor beta chain derives from a study of T cells in Graves' hyperthyroidism and ophthalmopathy. General study findings and limits: Researchers found most expanded thyroid clonotypes above 0.001 in blood as well.

Patients were excluded because of uncontrolled infection, other autoimmune disease, pregnancy or lactation. Used for diagnoses were clinical symptoms, serum thyroxine and TRAb, thyroid ultrasound and orbital computed tomography. Amplification yielded TCR beta CDR3 regions, with RNA transcripts as the source. RT-PCR in the first round (using the HTBI primer set) targeted the TCR CDR3. One entry per CDR3 protein results from TCRdb running MiXCR on the multiplex PCR reads. The profile shows hundreds of thousands of distinct CDR3 sequences, 13% to 15% of them singletons. Note on this clonotype: Its specificity is not known.

Sequencing was performed on blood. The origin of this receptor is a woman aged 40 to 50 with Graves' hyperthyroidism.

CDR3 sequence: CASSLSGYDEQFF. The CDR3 DNA reads TGTGCCAGCAGCTTATCAGGGTATGATGAGCAGTTCTTC. The chain has TRBV11-3 and TRBJ2-1, with D maybe TRBD1 (5 bases). V lost 2 bases and J lost 8, with 10 bases in between. CDR1 is SGHNT, CDR2 YENEEA, per germline. This CDR3 has 13 amino acids. The variable domain in full, with the rest retrieved from reference TRBV11-3 and TRBJ2-1, is EAGVVQSPRYKIIEKKQPVAFWCNPISGHNTLYWYLQNLGQGPELLIRYENEEAVDDSQLPKDRFSAERLKGVDSTLKIQPAELGDSAVYLCASSLSGYDEQFFGPGTRLTVL.